Presented here are 14 T cell receptor beta chains from one specimen sequenced in a study of blood T cell repertoires in COVID-19. The protocol was immunoSEQ multiplex PCR, while the TCRdb copy is restricted to in-frame clones and leaves out a portion. The table has 200,000 to 250,000 clones, around 83% seen once; the top ten hold 9.7%. Sequencing was done on a sample of peripheral blood. The receptors come from a man over 45 with active or convalescent COVID-19.

The CDR3 sequence is CASSLGPGTEYTDTQYF. As DNA, the CDR3 is TGTGCCAGCAGCTTAGGCCCCGGGACAGAGTACACAGATACGCAGTATTTT. The chain combines TRBV7-2 with TRBJ2-3, with 7 positions matching TRBD1. V lost 1 base to trimming and J lost 2 bases; unmatched junction nucleotides: 9. CDR1 is SGHTA and CDR2 is FQGNSA in the germline V gene. The CDR3 runs 17 residues.

The chain combines TRBV5-1 with TRBJ1-1, with D tentatively TRBD1 (5 bases). V lost 0 bases and J lost 0, with 12 bases in between. CDR1 is SGHRS, CDR2 YFSETQ, per germline. The CDR3 runs to 16 residues. The CDR3 sequence is CASSLAGATVNTEAFF. As DNA, the CDR3 is TGCGCCAGCAGCTTGGCCGGAGCGACAGTGAACACTGAAGCTTTCTTT.

The chain carries TRBV3-1 (or the pseudogene TRBV3-2) and TRBJ2-7; perhaps TRBD2 as D (6 bases). Germline V lookup: CDR1 LGHDT, CDR2 YNNKEL (reference sequence). The CDR3 runs to 14 residues. Trimming removed 0 bases at V and 3 bases at J, with 9 bases between. The CDR3 loop reads CASSQDLGGYEQYF. In nucleotides, the CDR3 is TGTGCCAGCAGCCAAGATCTCGGGGGCTACGAGCAGTACTTC.

V is TRBV6-1 and J is TRBJ1-2; TRBD1 agrees at 7 bases. The V and J ends lost 1 base and 3 bases, in that order; junction bases with no gene match: 2. The CDR3 has 14 residues. CDR1 and CDR2 from the germline V gene are MNHNS and SASEGT. CDR3 DNA: TGTGCCAGCAGTGAAGGGGGGACAGACTATGGCTACACCTTC. It yields the protein CASSEGGTDYGYTF.

This clone occurred a few times. The rearrangement uses TRBV2 and TRBJ2-7; TRBD1 matches 8 bases. This CDR3 is 14 amino acids long. With V trimmed by 7 bases and J by 6 bases, 11 bases remained unmatched. Germline CDR1 reads SNHLY; CDR2 reads FYNNEI. The CDR3 loop reads CASTQWTGTVEQYF. In DNA, the CDR3 is TGTGCCAGCACCCAATGGACAGGGACAGTCGAGCAGTACTTC. Using reference TRBV2 and TRBJ2-7 for the parts outside the CDR3, the full variable domain is EPEVTQTPSHQVTQMGQEVILRCVPISNHLYFYWYRQILGQKVEFLVSFYNNEISEKSEIFDDQFSVERPDGSNFTLKIRSTKLEDSAMYFCASTQWTGTVEQYFGPGTRLTVT.

V is TRBV4-3 and J is TRBJ2-1, with 10 bases fitting TRBD1. V lost 4 bases and J lost 2; bases outside the gene matches: 2. The length of the CDR3 is 15 residues. Germline CDR1 and CDR2: LGHNA and YSLEER. CDR3 amino acids: CASSLDRGPYNEQFF. As DNA, the CDR3 is TGCGCCAGCAGCCTAGACAGGGGGCCCTACAATGAGCAGTTCTTC.

CDR3 DNA sequence: TGCAGTGCGCTACTTAACACTGAAGCTTTCTTT. Protein sequence: CSALLNTEAFF. The genes are TRBV20-1 and TRBJ1-1; no clear D. The CDR3 length is 11 residues. CDR1 and CDR2 from the germline V gene are DFQATT and SNEGSKA (reference sequence). Trimming pared 6 bases from V and 2 bases from J, leaving 7 bases between.

This rearrangement joins TRBV3-1 (or the pseudogene TRBV3-2) to TRBJ2-1, with 10 bases lining up with TRBD2. Germline assignment: CDR1 LGHDT and CDR2 YNNKEL (reference sequence). This CDR3 comprises 14 residues. The ends lost 2 bases at V and 5 bases at J; junction bases unmatched: 0. The CDR3 spells CASSQTSGNNEQFF. The CDR3 DNA reads TGTGCCAGCAGCCAAACTAGCGGGAACAATGAGCAGTTCTTC.

This clone was counted once. The chain uses TRBV9 and TRBJ2-7; 7 bases match TRBD2. The germline V gene has CDR1 SGDLS and CDR2 YYNGEE. The CDR3 is 16 amino acids. J lost 4 bases, V lost 4 bases, and 14 bases had no gene match. CDR3 loop: CASSQEPGLSGYEQYF. The CDR3 DNA reads TGTGCCAGCAGCCAAGAACCGGGACTTAGCGGGTACGAGCAGTACTTC.

The rearrangement uses TRBV5-6 and TRBJ1-2; D possibly corresponds to TRBD1 (6 bases). The germline V gene has CDR1 SGHDT and CDR2 YYEEEE. CDR3 length: 13 residues. V gave up 5 bases and J gave up 7 bases, with 15 bases separating them. CDR3 loop: CASRGRGASGYTF. The CDR3, as DNA: TGTGCCAGCAGAGGTCGGGGGGCGAGTGGCTACACCTTC.

CDR3 residues: CASSPRGVAGPLYNEQFF. DNA of the CDR3: TGTGCCAGCAGCCCTCGGGGGGTAGCGGGACCCCTTTACAATGAGCAGTTCTTC. The rearrangement joins TRBV13 to TRBJ2-1; 8 bases fit TRBD2. This CDR3 is 18 amino acids long. Looked up from germline, CDR1 is PRHDT and CDR2 is FYEKMQ (reference sequence). V was clipped by 5 bases and J by 4 bases; unmatched bases: 16.

In this sample, this clone turned up once. This chain connects TRBV5-1 to TRBJ1-3, with D possibly being TRBD1 (6 bases). The CDR3 totals 15 residues. Germline V gene lookup returns CDR1 SGHRS and CDR2 YFSETQ. V lost 2 bases, J lost 0 bases, and 9 bases lay in between. The CDR3 nucleotides read TGCGCCAGCAGCTTAATGGACAGCTCTGGAAACACCATATATTTT. Amino acids: CASSLMDSSGNTIYF. Drawing the rest from reference TRBV5-1 and TRBJ1-3, the complete variable domain is KAGVTQTPRYLIKTRGQQVTLSCSPISGHRSVSWYQQTPGQGLQFLFEYFSETQRNKGNFPGRFSGRQFSNSRSEMNVSTLELGDSALYLCASSLMDSSGNTIYFGEGSWLTVV.

This sequence joins TRBV9 and TRBJ1-6; 8 bases are shared with TRBD1. Germline V CDR1 and CDR2: SGDLS, YYNGEE. The CDR3 contains 17 residues. V gave up 0 bases and J gave up 1 base; unmatched junction bases: 3. The CDR3 here is CASSVGQGRSYNSPLHF. DNA for the CDR3: TGTGCCAGCAGCGTAGGACAGGGGAGGTCCTATAATTCACCCCTCCACTTT.

The V gene is TRBV3-1 (or the pseudogene TRBV3-2), the J gene TRBJ2-5; TRBD1 is a possible D gene (5 bases). The CDR3 totals 15 residues. Germline V gene data show CDR1 as LGHDT and CDR2 as YNNKEL (reference sequence). The germline V and J ends were trimmed by 1 base and 5 bases, with 14 bases remaining between them. In nucleotides, the CDR3 is TGTGCCAGCAGCCAAGGAGGTGGCAGGGTTGAGACCCAGTACTTC. This gives the protein CASSQGGGRVETQYF.